This passage covers 10 T cell receptor beta chains from one sample sequenced in a study of technical replicates of blood from a few donors. The method was immunoSEQ multiplex PCR; TCRdb's version includes in-frame clones alone and lacks a portion of them. The repertoire holds about 44,000 clones, with around 97% as singletons. The sequencing input was T cells isolated from PBMCs. The receptors here all came from a human donor in good health.

The chain carries TRBV4-1 and TRBJ2-1; a possible D gene is TRBD1 (6 bases). Trimming shortened V by 3 bases and J by 2 bases, and 11 bases separated the two germline ends. This CDR3 has 15 amino acids. Germline V lookup: CDR1 MGHRA, CDR2 YSYEKL. The CDR3 DNA reads as TGCGCCAGCAGCCAGGGGGCGATGGCCTACAATGAGCAGTTCTTC. It encodes CASSQGAMAYNEQFF.

This clone has a single count. The chain employs TRBV5-4 and TRBJ2-1; D unclear. Germline V gene lookup returns CDR1 SGHNT and CDR2 YYREEE (reference sequence). The V end lost 0 bases, the J end lost 4 bases, and 14 bases lay between the germline ends. The CDR3 length is 16 residues. In nucleotides, the CDR3 is TGTGCCAGCAGCTTGGGCCTGTCTGAGCTGTACAATGAGCAGTTCTTC. Its translation is CASSLGLSELYNEQFF.

This chain links TRBV10-2 with TRBJ2-5; 9 bases are shared with TRBD1. The CDR3 extends over 16 amino acids. In germline, CDR1 is WSHSY, CDR2 SAAADI. With V trimmed by 6 bases and J by 5 bases, 13 bases remained unmatched. The CDR3 is CASSVPQGARRETQYF. The CDR3 DNA is TGCGCCAGCAGCGTTCCACAGGGGGCGCGAAGGGAGACCCAGTACTTC.

This clone was seen only once. The chain uses TRBV5-1 and TRBJ2-7; D is perhaps TRBD2 (6 bases). This CDR3 region has 15 residues. Germline V gene sequence: CDR1 SGHRS, CDR2 YFSETQ. V was clipped by 1 base and J by 5 bases, with 16 bases between them. This CDR3 reads CASSLNAGRFNEQYF. CDR3 bases: TGCGCCAGCAGCTTGAACGCGGGGCGCTTTAACGAGCAGTACTTC.

This clone has only a few counts. The chain carries TRBV30 and TRBJ2-2; no clear D. Germline V gene sequence: CDR1 GTSNPN, CDR2 SVGIG (reference sequence). The CDR3 runs 11 residues. Trimming removed 5 bases from V and 8 bases from J, with 9 bases in between. The CDR3 loop is CAWEEIGELFF. The DNA of the CDR3 is TGTGCCTGGGAGGAGATTGGGGAGCTGTTTTTT.

The DNA for the CDR3 is TGTGCCAGCAGCTTTTGGGAGTTAGATGTC. Protein product: CASSFWELDV. The chain joins TRBV7-2 to TRBJ2-7, with D maybe TRBD2 (5 bases). CDR3 size: 10 residues. In germline, CDR1 is SGHTA, CDR2 FQGNSA.

Note on this clone: An end of the junction does not agree with germline; a read error may underlie this. The chain links TRBV7-9 to TRBJ2-3, with 10 bases identical to TRBD2. Germline V gene sequence: CDR1 SEHNR, CDR2 FQNEAQ (reference sequence). This CDR3 spans 13 amino acids. Here the CDR3 reads CASSLAGADTQYF. Here the CDR3 DNA reads TGTGCCAGCAGCCTAGCGGGAGCAGATACGCAGTATTTT.

The chain carries TRBV4-1 and TRBJ2-1; D unclear. Germline V gene data show CDR1 as MGHRA and CDR2 as YSYEKL. V was cut by 1 base and J by 8 bases, with 15 bases left in between. The length of the CDR3 is 15 residues. The CDR3 DNA reads TGCGCCAGCAGCCAAGGAGTCACGATAGAGTATGAGCAGTTCTTC. This sequence encodes CASSQGVTIEYEQFF.

The chain combines TRBV7-3 with TRBJ1-1; D is uncertain. With 1 base removed from V and 0 bases from J, the gap between germline ends came to 9 bases. The germline V gene has CDR1 SGHTA and CDR2 FQGTGA. The CDR3 is 15 residues long. The CDR3 reads CASSLNSQMNTEAFF. In nucleotides, the CDR3 is TGTGCCAGCAGCTTAAATAGCCAAATGAACACTGAAGCTTTCTTT.

This chain links TRBV7-2 with TRBJ2-1, with TRBD1 matching 7 bases. Trimming took 1 base from V and 5 from J; bases not matched to a gene: 5. CDR1 and CDR2 from the germline V gene are SGHTA and FQGNSA. There are 15 residues in the CDR3. This CDR3 reads CASSLEGDRDNEQFF. In DNA, the CDR3 is TGTGCCAGCAGCTTAGAGGGTGACAGGGACAATGAGCAGTTCTTC.